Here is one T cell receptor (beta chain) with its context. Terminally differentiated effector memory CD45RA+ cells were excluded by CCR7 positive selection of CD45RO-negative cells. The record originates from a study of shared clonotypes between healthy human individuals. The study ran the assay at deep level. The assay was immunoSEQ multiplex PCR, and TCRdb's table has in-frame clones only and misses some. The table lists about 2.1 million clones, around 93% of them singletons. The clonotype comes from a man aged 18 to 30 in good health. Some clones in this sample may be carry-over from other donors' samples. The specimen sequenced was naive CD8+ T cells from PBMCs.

As DNA, the CDR3 is TGCGCCAGCAGCCCCTATGATTGGACGGATAGCAATCAGCCCCAGCATTTT. The encoded protein is CASSPYDWTDSNQPQHF. The chain has TRBV4-1 and TRBJ1-5; no reliable D call. Germline CDR1 reads MGHRA; CDR2 reads YSYEKL. Trimming left V 4 bases short and J 0 bases short, with 16 bases between. This CDR3 has 17 residues.